Presented here are 16 T cell receptor delta chains from one specimen sequenced in a study of gamma-delta T cells after stem cell transplantation. TCRdb processed the RT-PCR reads again with the CATT caller. Of more than 2,500 delta-chain clones listed, approximately 4.5% are singletons. Material for sequencing was gamma-delta T cells. The receptors shown here come from a human donor. It is not recorded whose cells these are; they may come from a transplant donor.

A note on this clone: A single base is all that separates this from a far larger clone, so a read error is likely. Distinct nucleotide sequences in the sample also encode this CDR3. This chain uses TRDV2 with TRDJ1; 7 bases are a match to TRDD3. With V trimmed by 0 bases and J by 0 bases, 15 bases remained unmatched. Germline CDR1 and CDR2: GEAIGNYY and EKD. CDR3 length equals 19 residues. The CDR3, as DNA: TGTGCCTGTGACACCGTCCGGTCTGGGGGGGACCTTGACACCGATAAACTCATCTTT. Its translation: CACDTVRSGGDLDTDKLIF.

Concerning this clone: Being one base from a much bigger clone, this may be a read error. In the same sample, other DNA sequences code for this CDR3. The rearrangement links TRDV2 to TRDJ1; TRDD3 matches 9 bases. Germline V gene data show CDR1 as GEAIGNYY and CDR2 as EKD. This CDR3 comprises 18 residues. The CDR3 DNA is TGTGCCTGCGACACCCTGATGGGGATACGCGGGGACACCGATAAACTCATCTTT. This encodes CACDTLMGIRGDTDKLIF.

By share, this clone counts as medium-sized. The chain carries TRDV2 and TRDJ1, with TRDD3 matching 12 bases. CDR1 and CDR2 from the germline V gene are GEAIGNYY and EKD. V dropped 2 bases and J dropped 3; count of bases not matched to a gene: 9. The CDR3 covers 17 residues. The CDR3 is CACDKVGLGDTPDKLIF. CDR3 DNA: TGTGCCTGTGACAAGGTGGGACTGGGGGATACTCCCGATAAACTCATCTTT.

This clone was counted between two and nine times. A much bigger clone sits one base away, suggesting this may be a read error. The chain employs TRDV2 and TRDJ1; the D gene is possibly TRDD3 (5 bases). This CDR3 has 20 residues. The germline CDR1 and CDR2 sequences are GEAIGNYY and EKD. The CDR3 protein is CACDTVKPPGSSSYTDKFIF. The CDR3 DNA is TGTGCCTGTGACACCGTCAAGCCCCCGGGATCTTCATCGTACACCGATAAATTCATCTTT.

This clone is deemed medium-sized. In nucleotides, the CDR3 is TGTGCCTGTGACGACATTGGGGGGGACCCTAAGGGCGATAAACTCATCTTT. As protein: CACDDIGGDPKGDKLIF. This chain uses TRDV2 with TRDJ1, with a tentative D call TRDD3 (6 bases). V shed 3 bases and J shed 4 bases, with 23 bases lying between them. The CDR3 extends over 17 amino acids. CDR1 is GEAIGNYY and CDR2 is EKD in the germline V gene.

By share, this clone ranks as medium-sized. Other DNA sequences within the sample encode an identical CDR3. The J gene is TRDJ1, the V gene TRDV2; D is undetermined. V shed 3 bases and J shed 0 bases, with 22 bases lying between them. From germline, CDR1 is GEAIGNYY and CDR2 EKD. The CDR3 sequence is 18 residues long. The CDR3: CACDALESRLPYTDKLIF. CDR3 sequence (DNA): TGTGCCTGTGACGCCCTAGAGTCTCGGCTACCTTACACCGATAAACTCATCTTT.

By proportion, this clone is medium-sized. The chain links TRDV2 to TRDJ1; 10 positions match TRDD3. Trimming cost V 0 bases and J 2 bases; bases outside gene matches: 11. The CDR3 has 18 residues. In germline, CDR1 is GEAIGNYY, CDR2 EKD. The CDR3 protein is CACDTVLGDKRETDKLIF. The DNA for the CDR3 is TGTGCCTGTGACACCGTTCTGGGGGATAAGAGGGAAACCGATAAACTCATCTTT.

This clone was found a few times. This clone may be a read error of a much larger clone one base away. The gene calls are TRDV2 and TRDJ1, with D possibly TRDD3 on 6 matching bases. Germline values: CDR1 GEAIGNYY, CDR2 EKD. This CDR3 region has 15 residues. V lost 5 bases and J 5 bases, leaving 20 bases between the germline ends. CDR3 region: CACGHLSGDSDKLIF. The CDR3 nucleotides read TGTGCCTGTGGACATCTATCCGGGGATTCAGATAAACTCATCTTT.

With regard to this clone: A much bigger clone sits one base away, suggesting this may be a read error. The sample holds other DNA sequences that translate to the same CDR3. This chain joins TRDV2 and TRDJ1; no definite D call. The CDR3 contains 14 residues. V lost 3 bases and J lost 10, with 20 bases in between. CDR1 GEAIGNYY and CDR2 EKD come from the germline V gene. CDR3 in amino acids: CACDPVDFAGALIF. CDR3 DNA sequence: TGTGCCTGTGACCCCGTTGATTTCGCCGGCGCACTCATCTTT.

As concerns this clone: A much larger clone lies one base from this, so it may be a read error. This chain links TRDV2 with TRDJ1; D might be TRDD3 (6 bases). Germline V CDR1 and CDR2: GEAIGNYY, EKD. V gave up 0 bases and J gave up 3 bases, with 25 bases separating them. The CDR3 loop spans 19 amino acids. CDR3: CACDTVAPTWGFTSDKLIF. Written as DNA, the CDR3 is TGTGCCTGTGACACCGTTGCCCCCACTTGGGGATTCACGTCCGATAAACTCATCTTT.

This clone appeared a few times. The junction and the germline gene differ at one end; a read error may be behind it. The gene calls are TRDV2 and TRDJ2; TRDD3 matches at 8 bases. Germline V lookup: CDR1 GEAIGNYY, CDR2 EKD. This CDR3 contains 18 residues. The CDR3 DNA reads as TGTGCCTGTGACCCTTGGACTGGGGGTTCATCTTTGACAGCACAACCCTTCTTT. It codes for CACDPWTGGSSLTAQPFF.

By sample fraction, this clone is medium-sized. This chain uses TRDV2 with TRDJ1; 13 positions match TRDD3. Per germline, CDR1 GEAIGNYY and CDR2 EKD. V lost 3 bases and J lost 8; bases outside the gene matches: 17. This CDR3 contains 18 residues. The CDR3 protein is CACDAVLGDTPRPSKLIF. In DNA form, the CDR3 reads TGTGCCTGTGACGCAGTACTGGGGGATACGCCGAGGCCCTCGAAACTCATCTTT.

This chain joins TRDV2 and TRDJ1; 10 positions match TRDD3. The CDR3 is 18 residues long. Germline CDR1 GEAIGNYY, CDR2 EKD. V lost 0 bases and J lost 0; bases outside the gene matches: 9. The CDR3 is CACDTVLGDPAYTDKLIF. CDR3 coding DNA: TGTGCCTGTGACACCGTACTGGGGGATCCAGCCTACACCGATAAACTCATCTTT.

This clone was picked up a small number of times. A far larger clone is a single base away, which makes a read error likely. The rearrangement uses TRDV2 and TRDJ1; 8 bases align to TRDD3. Germline CDR1 is GEAIGNYY and CDR2 is EKD. This CDR3 region has 19 residues. The DNA for the CDR3 is TGTGCCCGTGACACCGTCCGGTCTGGGGGAGACCTTGACACCGATAAACTCATCTTT. Its protein is CARDTVRSGGDLDTDKLIF.

This clone qualifies as large (0.1 to 1%). Additional DNA sequences in this sample encode the identical CDR3. The CDR3 loop is CACDTLLLGDTYTDKLIF. CDR3 sequence (DNA): TGTGCCTGTGACACCCTCCTACTGGGGGATACCTACACCGATAAACTCATCTTT. This chain uses TRDV2 with TRDJ1, with 12 bases that match TRDD3. There are 18 residues in the CDR3. Germline CDR1 GEAIGNYY, CDR2 EKD. V shed 0 bases, J shed 0 bases, and the junction held 7 bases outside the gene matches.

Only a few counts were recorded for this clone. Distinct nucleotide sequences in the sample also encode this CDR3. The rearrangement joins TRDV2 to TRDJ1; 11 bases are a match to TRDD3. The CDR3 runs 19 residues. V shed 0 bases and J 2 bases; nucleotides not matched to a gene: 13. Germline CDR1 reads GEAIGNYY; CDR2 reads EKD. The CDR3 region is CACDTMSLGDTGYTDKLIF. CDR3 DNA: TGTGCCTGTGACACCATGAGTCTGGGGGATACTGGTTATACCGATAAACTCATCTTT.